The rows below give T cell receptor beta chains drawn from one sample of a study of cytomegalovirus exposure and HLA in healthy donors. Clones were sequenced by immunoSEQ multiplex PCR, and TCRdb holds only the in-frame ones, with some missing. The profile shows under 200,000 clones, 75% to 95% of them singletons. Sequenced input: PBMCs. Source of these receptors: a woman between 18 and 30 years old in good health and CMV-seropositive. CDR3s include the opening cysteine and the closing phenylalanine or tryptophan. Each record gives: J gene, V gene, D gene, clone size, CDR3 protein, CDR3 DNA. The D gene is left open where the match is weak. Size is omitted from some rows. Given values are once, few, many or a class for expanded clones.

j_call: TRBJ1-6; v_call: TRBV27; d_call: -; clone_size: -; cdr3_aa: CASSFGPVEGYNSPLHF; cdr3_nt: TGTGCCAGCAGTTTCGGCCCTGTGGAGGGGTATAATTCACCCCTCCACTTT
j_call: TRBJ1-2; v_call: TRBV5-1; d_call: -; clone_size: -; cdr3_aa: CASSLLGAPGYTF; cdr3_nt: TGCGCCAGCAGCTTGTTAGGGGCCCCTGGCTACACCTTC
j_call: TRBJ2-5; v_call: TRBV2; d_call: -; clone_size: -; cdr3_aa: CASRELVGQRLETQYF; cdr3_nt: TGTGCCAGCAGGGAATTAGTTGGACAACGCCTAGAGACCCAGTACTTC
j_call: TRBJ2-1; v_call: TRBV4-2; d_call: TRBD2; clone_size: -; cdr3_aa: CASSTQAGGYNEQFF; cdr3_nt: TGTGCCAGCAGCACCCAAGCGGGAGGGTACAATGAGCAGTTCTTC
j_call: TRBJ2-7; v_call: TRBV6-4; d_call: TRBD1; clone_size: -; cdr3_aa: CASSEPGQALF; cdr3_nt: TGTGCCAGCAGTGAACCGGGACAGGCCCTCTTC
j_call: TRBJ2-7; v_call: TRBV6-5; d_call: TRBD2; clone_size: -; cdr3_aa: CASSYSLSGRAYEQYF; cdr3_nt: TGTGCCAGCAGTTACTCCTTAAGCGGGAGGGCCTACGAGCAGTACTTC
j_call: TRBJ1-1; v_call: TRBV10-3; d_call: TRBD1; clone_size: -; cdr3_aa: CAISGTGAEAFF; cdr3_nt: TGTGCCATCAGTGGGACAGGGGCCGAAGCTTTCTTT
j_call: TRBJ2-1; v_call: TRBV13; d_call: TRBD2; clone_size: -; cdr3_aa: CASSPREDEQFF; cdr3_nt: TGTGCCAGCAGCCCACGGGAGGACGAGCAGTTCTTC
j_call: TRBJ2-5; v_call: TRBV5-1; d_call: -; clone_size: -; cdr3_aa: CASSPTGSLRETQYF; cdr3_nt: TGCGCCAGCAGCCCAACAGGGTCACTCAGGGAGACCCAGTACTTC
j_call: TRBJ2-1; v_call: TRBV5-1; d_call: TRBD2; clone_size: -; cdr3_aa: CASSLGSSGAYNEQFF; cdr3_nt: TGCGCCAGCAGCTTGGGGTCTAGCGGGGCGTACAATGAGCAGTTCTTC
j_call: TRBJ2-5; v_call: TRBV6-5; d_call: -; clone_size: -; cdr3_aa: CASGRTQETQYF; cdr3_nt: TGTGCCAGCGGGCGAACTCAAGAGACCCAGTACTTC
j_call: TRBJ1-1; v_call: TRBV18; d_call: TRBD1; clone_size: -; cdr3_aa: CASSPLDRAMAEAFF; cdr3_nt: TGTGCCAGCTCACCACTTGACAGGGCGATGGCTGAAGCTTTCTTT
j_call: TRBJ2-7; v_call: TRBV9; d_call: -; clone_size: -; cdr3_aa: CASSVDPRGGAGATYEQYF; cdr3_nt: TGTGCCAGCAGCGTAGACCCACGGGGAGGGGCGGGGGCGACCTACGAGCAGTACTTC
j_call: TRBJ1-1; v_call: TRBV25-1; d_call: -; clone_size: -; cdr3_aa: CASSDQIADSGNTEAFF; cdr3_nt: TGTGCCAGCAGTGATCAGATCGCGGACAGCGGGAACACTGAAGCTTTCTTT
j_call: TRBJ2-4; v_call: TRBV6-4; d_call: TRBD1; clone_size: -; cdr3_aa: CASLGQASLPNF; cdr3_nt: TGTGCCAGCCTCGGACAGGCGAGTTTACCAAACTTC
j_call: TRBJ2-5; v_call: TRBV5-1; d_call: TRBD2; clone_size: -; cdr3_aa: CASSPGTSLETQYF; cdr3_nt: TGCGCCAGCAGCCCGGGGACTAGCTTGGAGACCCAGTACTTC
j_call: TRBJ1-1; v_call: TRBV19; d_call: TRBD1; clone_size: -; cdr3_aa: CATAGQAITEAFF; cdr3_nt: TGTGCCACCGCGGGACAGGCTATCACTGAAGCTTTCTTT
j_call: TRBJ1-1; v_call: TRBV6-1; d_call: TRBD1; clone_size: -; cdr3_aa: CASSARTGGNTEAFF; cdr3_nt: TGTGCCAGCAGTGCCAGGACAGGGGGGAACACTGAAGCTTTCTTT
j_call: TRBJ2-4; v_call: TRBV5-1; d_call: -; clone_size: -; cdr3_aa: CASSLDRDTKNIQYF; cdr3_nt: TGCGCCAGCAGCTTGGACCGAGACACCAAAAACATTCAGTACTTC
j_call: TRBJ1-1; v_call: TRBV27; d_call: -; clone_size: -; cdr3_aa: CASSLRGNTEAFF; cdr3_nt: TGTGCCAGCAGTCTAAGAGGAAACACTGAAGCTTTCTTT
j_call: TRBJ1-1; v_call: TRBV5-1; d_call: -; clone_size: -; cdr3_aa: CASSSPGQTEAFF; cdr3_nt: TGCGCCAGCAGCTCTCCGGGACAAACTGAAGCTTTCTTT
j_call: TRBJ1-5; v_call: TRBV19; d_call: TRBD1; clone_size: -; cdr3_aa: CASSGQGFQPQHF; cdr3_nt: TGTGCCAGTAGCGGACAGGGTTTTCAGCCCCAGCATTTT
j_call: TRBJ2-1; v_call: TRBV2; d_call: TRBD1; clone_size: once; cdr3_aa: CASSEPRDREDNEQFF; cdr3_nt: TGTGCCAGCAGTGAGCCGCGGGACAGGGAGGACAATGAGCAGTTCTTC
j_call: TRBJ2-7; v_call: TRBV7-2; d_call: TRBD1; clone_size: -; cdr3_aa: CASSLGGTGRNEQYF; cdr3_nt: TGTGCCAGCAGCTTGGGGGGGACAGGGAGGAACGAGCAGTACTTC
j_call: TRBJ2-5; v_call: TRBV5-5; d_call: TRBD1; clone_size: -; cdr3_aa: CASSLEDRGFTKETQYF; cdr3_nt: TGTGCCAGCAGCTTGGAGGACAGGGGCTTTACAAAAGAGACCCAGTACTTC
j_call: TRBJ2-1; v_call: TRBV30; d_call: TRBD2; clone_size: -; cdr3_aa: CAWSVGSGVNEQFF; cdr3_nt: TGTGCCTGGAGTGTAGGTAGCGGGGTGAATGAGCAGTTCTTC
j_call: TRBJ2-1; v_call: TRBV5-6; d_call: TRBD2; clone_size: once; cdr3_aa: CASSSVPRGEDNEQFF; cdr3_nt: TGTGCCAGCAGCTCAGTCCCGCGGGGGGAGGACAATGAGCAGTTCTTC
j_call: TRBJ2-7; v_call: TRBV29-1; d_call: TRBD1; clone_size: -; cdr3_aa: CSGGTGGYEQYF; cdr3_nt: TGCAGCGGGGGGACAGGGGGCTACGAGCAGTACTTC
j_call: TRBJ2-2; v_call: TRBV19; d_call: TRBD2; clone_size: few; cdr3_aa: CASSPLAGPTGELFF; cdr3_nt: TGTGCCAGTAGTCCTCTAGCGGGTCCCACCGGGGAGCTGTTTTTT
j_call: TRBJ2-1; v_call: TRBV10-3; d_call: TRBD2; clone_size: -; cdr3_aa: CAIKNQREYNEQFF; cdr3_nt: TGTGCCATCAAGAACCAGCGGGAGTACAATGAGCAGTTCTTC
j_call: TRBJ2-1; v_call: TRBV27; d_call: TRBD2; clone_size: -; cdr3_aa: CASSLFFGPSGSYNEQFF; cdr3_nt: TGTGCCAGCAGTTTATTCTTCGGGCCTAGCGGGAGCTACAATGAGCAGTTCTTC
j_call: TRBJ2-2; v_call: TRBV7-9; d_call: -; clone_size: -; cdr3_aa: CASSLGRTNTGELFF; cdr3_nt: TGTGCCAGCAGCTTGGGCAGGACGAACACCGGGGAGCTGTTTTTT
j_call: TRBJ1-5; v_call: TRBV27; d_call: -; clone_size: once; cdr3_aa: CASSFLGGSGNQPQHF; cdr3_nt: TGTGCCAGCAGTTTTCTTGGGGGCTCGGGCAATCAGCCCCAGCATTTT
j_call: TRBJ2-7; v_call: TRBV4-2; d_call: -; clone_size: -; cdr3_aa: CASSQIGGRFPYEQYF; cdr3_nt: TGTGCCAGCAGCCAAATAGGTGGGAGGTTTCCCTACGAGCAGTACTTC
j_call: TRBJ2-3; v_call: TRBV27; d_call: TRBD2; clone_size: -; cdr3_aa: CASSPPPRLAGITDTQYF; cdr3_nt: TGTGCCAGCAGTCCACCCCCCAGATTAGCGGGCATCACAGATACGCAGTATTTT
j_call: TRBJ2-3; v_call: TRBV19; d_call: -; clone_size: -; cdr3_aa: CASSISTGPATDTQYF; cdr3_nt: TGTGCCAGTAGTATCAGTACAGGGCCAGCGACAGATACGCAGTATTTT
j_call: TRBJ1-2; v_call: TRBV27; d_call: -; clone_size: -; cdr3_aa: CASSLSGDINYGYTF; cdr3_nt: TGTGCCAGCAGTTTATCAGGGGACATTAACTATGGCTACACCTTC